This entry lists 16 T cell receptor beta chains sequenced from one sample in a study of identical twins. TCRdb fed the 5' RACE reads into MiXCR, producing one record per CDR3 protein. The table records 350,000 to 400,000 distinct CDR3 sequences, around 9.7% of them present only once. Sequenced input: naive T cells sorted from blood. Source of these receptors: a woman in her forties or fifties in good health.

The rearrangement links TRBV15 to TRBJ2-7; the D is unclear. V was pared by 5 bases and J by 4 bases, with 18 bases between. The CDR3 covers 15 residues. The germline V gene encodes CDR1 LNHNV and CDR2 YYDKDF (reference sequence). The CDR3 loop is CATSPGWSERYEQYF. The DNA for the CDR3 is TGTGCCACCAGCCCCGGTTGGAGCGAGCGATACGAGCAGTACTTC.

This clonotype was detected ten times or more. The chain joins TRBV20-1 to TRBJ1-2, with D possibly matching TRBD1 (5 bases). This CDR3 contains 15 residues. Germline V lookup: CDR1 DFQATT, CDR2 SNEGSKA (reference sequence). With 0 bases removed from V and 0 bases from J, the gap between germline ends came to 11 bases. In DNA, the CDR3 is TGCAGTGCTAGAGATCCGGGGGTCTCTAACTATGGCTACACCTTC. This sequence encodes CSARDPGVSNYGYTF.

CDR3 sequence: CASSYAGARQETQYF. The CDR3 nucleotides are TGTGCCAGCAGTTACGCGGGGGCACGACAGGAGACCCAGTACTTC. The gene calls are TRBV6-5 and TRBJ2-5; tentative D call: TRBD2 (7 bases). The CDR3 consists of 15 residues. CDR1 and CDR2 (germline): MNHEY, SVGAGI. Trimming removed 2 bases from V and 5 bases from J, with 15 bases in between.

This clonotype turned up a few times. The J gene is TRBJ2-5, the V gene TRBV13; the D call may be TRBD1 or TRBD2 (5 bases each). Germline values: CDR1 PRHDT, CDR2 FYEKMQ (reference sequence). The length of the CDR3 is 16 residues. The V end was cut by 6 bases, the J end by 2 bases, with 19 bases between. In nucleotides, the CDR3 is TGTGCCAGCAGTTGCACCGGGTCGGGGCGGCAAGAGACCCAGTACTTC. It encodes CASSCTGSGRQETQYF.

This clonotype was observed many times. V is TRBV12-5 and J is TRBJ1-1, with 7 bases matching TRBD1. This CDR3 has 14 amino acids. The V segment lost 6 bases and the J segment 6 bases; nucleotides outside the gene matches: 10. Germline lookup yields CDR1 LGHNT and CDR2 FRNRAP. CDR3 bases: TGTGCTAGTGGCACCGGACAGGTTGGGGCTGAAGCTTTCTTT. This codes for CASGTGQVGAEAFF.

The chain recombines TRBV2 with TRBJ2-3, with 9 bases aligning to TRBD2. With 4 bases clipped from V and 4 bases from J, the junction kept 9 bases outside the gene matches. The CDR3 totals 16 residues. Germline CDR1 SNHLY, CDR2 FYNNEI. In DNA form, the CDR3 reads TGTGCCAGCAGTGCCCGTAGCGGGAGAGGCGCAGATACGCAGTATTTT. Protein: CASSARSGRGADTQYF.

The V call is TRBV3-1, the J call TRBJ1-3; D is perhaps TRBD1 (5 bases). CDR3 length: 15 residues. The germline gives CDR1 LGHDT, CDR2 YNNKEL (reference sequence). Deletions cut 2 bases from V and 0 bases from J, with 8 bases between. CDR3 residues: CASSQWGSSGNTIYF. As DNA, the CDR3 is TGTGCCAGCAGCCAATGGGGCAGCTCTGGAAACACCATATATTTT.

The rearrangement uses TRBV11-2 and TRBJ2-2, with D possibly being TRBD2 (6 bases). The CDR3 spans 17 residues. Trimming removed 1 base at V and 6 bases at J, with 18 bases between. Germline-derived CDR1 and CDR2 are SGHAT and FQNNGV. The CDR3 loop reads CASSLAPGTGDSGELFF. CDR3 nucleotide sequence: TGTGCCAGCAGCTTAGCGCCCGGGACTGGAGACTCCGGGGAGCTGTTTTTT.

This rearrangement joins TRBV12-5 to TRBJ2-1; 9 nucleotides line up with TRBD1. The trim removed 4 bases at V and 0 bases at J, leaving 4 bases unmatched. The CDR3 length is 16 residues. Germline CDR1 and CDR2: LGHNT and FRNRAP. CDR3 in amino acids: CASGWGGQGSYNEQFF. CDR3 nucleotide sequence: TGTGCTAGTGGTTGGGGGGGACAGGGCTCCTACAATGAGCAGTTCTTC. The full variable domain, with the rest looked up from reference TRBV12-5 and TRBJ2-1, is DARVTQTPRHKVTEMGQEVTMRCQPILGHNTVFWYRQTMMQGLELLAYFRNRAPLDDSGMPKDRFSAEMPDATLATLKIQPSEPRDSAVYFCASGWGGQGSYNEQFFGPGTRLTVL.

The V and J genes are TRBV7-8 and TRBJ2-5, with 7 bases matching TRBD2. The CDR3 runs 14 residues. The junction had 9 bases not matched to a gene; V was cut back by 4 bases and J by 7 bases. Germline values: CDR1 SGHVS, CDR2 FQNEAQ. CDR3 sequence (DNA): TGTGCCAGCAGCTCCGGGGGGAGACAGTGGACCCAGTACTTC. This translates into CASSSGGRQWTQYF. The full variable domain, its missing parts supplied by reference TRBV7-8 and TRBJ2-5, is GAGVSQSPRYKVAKRGQDVALRCDPISGHVSLFWYQQALGQGPEFLTYFQNEAQLDKSGLPSDRFFAERPEGSVSTLKIQRTQQEDSAVYLCASSSGGRQWTQYFGPGTRLLVL.

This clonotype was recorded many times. The CDR3 DNA reads as TGCGCCAGCAGCTCGGGGACAGGATTACGAGAGACCCAGTACTTC. Amino acids: CASSSGTGLRETQYF. This chain links TRBV5-1 with TRBJ2-5, with TRBD1 identical over 8 bases. CDR1 and CDR2 from the germline V gene are SGHRS and YFSETQ. CDR3 length equals 15 residues. Trimming took 3 bases from V and 4 from J; bases not matched to a gene: 8.

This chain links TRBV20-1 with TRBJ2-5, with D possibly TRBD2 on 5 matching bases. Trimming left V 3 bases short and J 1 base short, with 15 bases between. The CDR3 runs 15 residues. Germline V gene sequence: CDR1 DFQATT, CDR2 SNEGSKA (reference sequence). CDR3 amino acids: CSASRSAVPQETQYF. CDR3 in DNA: TGCAGTGCTAGTCGGTCAGCGGTGCCCCAAGAGACCCAGTACTTC.

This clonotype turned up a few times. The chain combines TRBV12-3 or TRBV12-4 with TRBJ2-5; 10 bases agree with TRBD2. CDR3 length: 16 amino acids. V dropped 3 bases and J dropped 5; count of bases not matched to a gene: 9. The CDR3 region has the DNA TGTGCCAGCAGTTTGAGACTAGCGGGCCCGCAGGAGACCCAGTACTTC. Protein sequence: CASSLRLAGPQETQYF.

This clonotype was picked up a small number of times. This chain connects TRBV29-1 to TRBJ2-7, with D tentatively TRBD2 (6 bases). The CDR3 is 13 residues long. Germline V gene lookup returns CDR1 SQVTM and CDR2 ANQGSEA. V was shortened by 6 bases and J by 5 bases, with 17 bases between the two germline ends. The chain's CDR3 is CSVRGGPRDEQYF. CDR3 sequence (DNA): TGCAGCGTGCGGGGTGGACCGCGGGACGAGCAGTACTTC.

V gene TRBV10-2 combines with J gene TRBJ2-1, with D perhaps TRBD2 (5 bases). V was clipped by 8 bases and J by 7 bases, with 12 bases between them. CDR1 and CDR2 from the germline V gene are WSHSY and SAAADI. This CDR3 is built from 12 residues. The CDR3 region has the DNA TGCGCCAGCGAAGTGGGAGCTAATGAGCAGTTCTTC. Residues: CASEVGANEQFF.

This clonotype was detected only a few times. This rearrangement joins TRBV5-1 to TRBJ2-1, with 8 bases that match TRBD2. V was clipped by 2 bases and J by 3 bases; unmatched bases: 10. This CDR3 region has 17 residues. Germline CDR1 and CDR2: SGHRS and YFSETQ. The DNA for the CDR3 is TGCGCCAGCAGCTTCGTCATCAAGACTAGCGACTACAATGAGCAGTTCTTC. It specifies CASSFVIKTSDYNEQFF.